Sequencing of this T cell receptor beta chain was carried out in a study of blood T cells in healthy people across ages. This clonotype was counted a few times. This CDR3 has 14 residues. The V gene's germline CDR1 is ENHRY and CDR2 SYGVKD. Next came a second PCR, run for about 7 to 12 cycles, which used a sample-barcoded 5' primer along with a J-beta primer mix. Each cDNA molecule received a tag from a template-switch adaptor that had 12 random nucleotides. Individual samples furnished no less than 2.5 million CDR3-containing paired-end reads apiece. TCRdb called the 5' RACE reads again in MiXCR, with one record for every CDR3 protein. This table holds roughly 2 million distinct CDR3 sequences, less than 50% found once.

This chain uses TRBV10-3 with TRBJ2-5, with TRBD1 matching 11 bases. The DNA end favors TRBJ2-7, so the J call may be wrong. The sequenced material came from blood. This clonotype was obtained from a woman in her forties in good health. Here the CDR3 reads CAIGSGQGVYEQYF. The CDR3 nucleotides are TGTGCCATCGGATCGGGACAGGGGGTTTACGAGCAGTACTTC.